The next 15 T cell receptor beta chains were all read from a single sample in a study of OX40 agonist ivuxolimab in advanced cancers. TCRdb's table, derived via immunoSEQ multiplex PCR, lists solely in-frame clones and lacks some. The table has about 80,000 clones, 88% seen once. The starting material was CD4+ or CD8+ T cells sorted from blood, obtained in a trial of the OX40 agonist ivuxolimab. The source of these receptors is an adult with an advanced solid tumor such as melanoma, head and neck, liver or kidney cancer.

The chain uses TRBV6-5 and TRBJ2-5; perhaps D is TRBD1 or TRBD2 (5 bases each). The CDR3 runs to 15 residues. Trimming removed 6 bases at V and 2 bases at J, with 16 bases between. Germline V lookup: CDR1 MNHEY, CDR2 SVGAGI. CDR3 sequence: CASSHGAGLQETQYF. The CDR3 coding sequence is TGTGCCAGCAGCCACGGGGCAGGCCTTCAAGAGACCCAGTACTTC.

This chain joins TRBV29-1 and TRBJ1-1; 11 bases are shared with TRBD1. The CDR3 extends over 16 amino acids. Germline CDR1 and CDR2: SQVTM and ANQGSEA. J gave up 10 bases and V 6 bases, and 19 bases lay outside the gene matches. This chain's CDR3 is CSVGTPGQGVGGGAFF. The CDR3, as DNA: TGCAGCGTCGGGACCCCGGGACAGGGGGTCGGTGGGGGAGCTTTCTTT.

V usage is TRBV28 and J usage is TRBJ1-3; unclear D gene. The germline gives CDR1 MDHEN, CDR2 SYDVKM. The CDR3 consists of 16 residues. Deletions cut 5 bases from V and 0 bases from J, with 14 bases between. The DNA of the CDR3 is TGTGCCAGCAGTCCCCCCGCAGACGTCTCTGGAAACACCATATATTTT. Translated: CASSPPADVSGNTIYF.

The chain links TRBV15 to TRBJ2-1, with 7 bases identical to TRBD1. CDR3 length equals 15 residues. The V and J ends lost 0 bases and 5 bases, in that order; junction bases with no gene match: 4. Germline CDR1 reads LNHNV; CDR2 reads YYDKDF (reference sequence). CDR3 loop: CATSREQGRDNEQFF. CDR3 sequence (DNA): TGTGCCACCAGCAGAGAACAGGGGAGAGACAATGAGCAGTTCTTC.

The genes are TRBV5-6 and TRBJ1-3; D gene uncertain. Per germline, CDR1 SGHDT and CDR2 YYEEEE. V was trimmed by 7 bases and J by 0 bases, leaving 14 bases between them. The CDR3 is 15 residues long. Here the CDR3 DNA reads TGTGCCAGCTCACTACTCCGTCTCTCTGGAAACACCATATATTTT. Residues: CASSLLRLSGNTIYF. Based on the CDR3 plus reference TRBV5-6 and TRBJ1-3, the full variable domain is DAGVTQSPTHLIKTRGQQVTLRCSPKSGHDTVSWYQQALGQGPQFIFQYYEEEERQRGNFPDRFSGHQFPNYSSELNVNALLLGDSALYLCASSLLRLSGNTIYFGEGSWLTVV.

The chain recombines TRBV7-2 with TRBJ1-2; weak D call: TRBD1 (5 bases). The CDR3 spans 14 residues. Trimming cost V 1 base and J 10 bases, with 16 bases left between them. Germline CDR1 and CDR2: SGHTA and FQGNSA. The CDR3 region has the DNA TGTGCCAGCAGCTTAGGTGCTCGACAGACAAACTACACCTTC. Protein: CASSLGARQTNYTF.

CDR3 protein: CASSSDGRNTGELFF. In nucleotides, the CDR3 is TGCGCCAGCAGCTCGGATGGAAGAAACACCGGGGAGCTGTTTTTT. This chain joins TRBV5-1 and TRBJ2-2; D is unclear. The germline V and J ends were trimmed by 3 bases and 2 bases, with 11 bases remaining between them. Germline lookup yields CDR1 SGHRS and CDR2 YFSETQ. The CDR3 is made up of 15 amino acids.

The chain carries TRBV6-1 and TRBJ1-5; 11 positions agree with TRBD1. The CDR3 sequence is 17 residues long. V was pared by 1 base and J by 3 bases, with 5 bases of the junction left unmatched. Germline-derived CDR1 and CDR2 are MNHNS and SASEGT. The CDR3 nucleotides are TGTGCCAGCAGTGAAGAAAGGACAGGGGGCGTCAATCAGCCCCAGCATTTT. It yields the protein CASSEERTGGVNQPQHF.

Worth noting for this clone: The junction departs from germline at one end; a sequencing error may be responsible. This CDR3 is also generated by other DNA sequences in the sample. V and J are TRBV5-1 and TRBJ1-4; 8 nucleotides align to TRBD1. The CDR3 runs to 16 residues. From germline, CDR1 is SGHRS and CDR2 YFSETQ. In DNA, the CDR3 is TGCGCCAGCAGCCCCACGACAGGGGACGGGAGCGAAAAACTCTTTTTT. Its translation: CASSPTTGDGSEKLFF.

This chain joins TRBV7-2 and TRBJ1-2, with D possibly TRBD1 on 5 matching bases. Germline V gives CDR1 SGHTA, CDR2 FQGNSA. The CDR3 sequence is 18 residues long. Trimming stripped 5 bases from V and 5 bases from J, with 27 bases between. The CDR3 bases are TGTGCCAGCAGCCTACCGGGGCAGTATGACGTTGATCATTATGGCTACACCTTC. Its protein product is CASSLPGQYDVDHYGYTF.

This chain links TRBV5-8 with TRBJ1-2, with a possible D match to TRBD1 (6 bases). The CDR3 consists of 14 residues. The V end was cut by 3 bases, the J end by 3 bases, with 12 bases between. Germline values: CDR1 SGHTS, CDR2 YDEGEE. CDR3 DNA: TGTGCCAGCAGCTCCTCAGGGGCGGACTATGGCTACACCTTC. This translates into CASSSSGADYGYTF.

V and J are TRBV4-2 and TRBJ2-7; D gene uncertain. From germline, CDR1 is LGHNA and CDR2 YNFKEQ. This CDR3 region has 14 residues. Between the trimmed V and J ends, which lost 5 bases and 3 bases, there was a span of 14 bases. The CDR3 coding sequence is TGTGCCAGCAGCTCCCAAAGGAAAGACTACGAGCAGTACTTC. It yields the protein CASSSQRKDYEQYF.

The chain is built from TRBV19 and TRBJ2-7, with 9 bases fitting TRBD1. The CDR3 consists of 15 residues. V lost 5 bases and J lost 0; bases outside the gene matches: 5. Germline V gives CDR1 LNHDA, CDR2 SQIVND (reference sequence). The chain's CDR3 is CASSPGQGRSYEQYF. The CDR3 nucleotides read TGTGCCAGTAGTCCCGGACAGGGGCGCTCCTACGAGCAGTACTTC.

Concerning this clone itself: The germline gene is not matched at one end of the junction; a read error may be the cause. The V and J genes are TRBV19 and TRBJ1-2; the D gene is possibly TRBD1 (6 bases). The CDR3 is made up of 14 amino acids. Per the germline V gene, CDR1 is LNHDA and CDR2 is SQIVND (reference sequence). The CDR3: CASRIGGIKYGYTF. CDR3 sequence (DNA): TGTGCCAGTAGGATAGGGGGGATCAAGTATGGCTACACCTTC. The variable domain in full, completed from reference TRBV19 and TRBJ1-2, reads DGGITQSPKYLFRKEGQNVTLSCEQNLNHDAMYWYRQDPGQGLRLIYYSQIVNDFQKGDIAEGYSVSREKKESFPLTVTSAQKNPTAFYLCASRIGGIKYGYTFGSGTRLTVV.

The V gene is TRBV6-1, the J gene TRBJ1-5; tentative D call: TRBD1 (6 bases). V lost 6 bases to trimming and J lost 5 bases, with 14 bases between them. This CDR3 spans 14 amino acids. The germline V gene has CDR1 MNHNS and CDR2 SASEGT. The CDR3 DNA sequence: TGTGCCAGCAGCCTAACAGGGACCTATCAGCCCCAGCATTTT. The encoded protein is CASSLTGTYQPQHF.